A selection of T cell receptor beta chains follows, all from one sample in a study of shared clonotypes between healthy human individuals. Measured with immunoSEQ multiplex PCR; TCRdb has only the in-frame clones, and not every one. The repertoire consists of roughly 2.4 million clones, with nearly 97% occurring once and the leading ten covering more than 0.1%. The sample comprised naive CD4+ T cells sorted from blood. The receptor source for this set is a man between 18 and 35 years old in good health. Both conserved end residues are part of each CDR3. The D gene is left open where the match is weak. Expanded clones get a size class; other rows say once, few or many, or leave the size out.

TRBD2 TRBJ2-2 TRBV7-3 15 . CASSLMGLASGELFF TGTGCCAGCAGCTTAATGGGACTAGCATCCGGGGAGCTGTTTTTT
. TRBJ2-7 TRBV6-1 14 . CASSVPGLDYEQYF TGTGCCAGCAGTGTTCCGGGGTTGGACTACGAGCAGTACTTC
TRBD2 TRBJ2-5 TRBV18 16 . CASSVTSGSNQETQYF TGTGCCAGCTCAGTCACTAGCGGGAGTAATCAAGAGACCCAGTACTTC
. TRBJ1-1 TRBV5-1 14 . CASSLVAGNTEAFF TGCGCCAGCAGCTTGGTTGCCGGGAACACTGAAGCTTTCTTT
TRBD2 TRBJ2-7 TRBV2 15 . CASSERSGGFYEQYF TGTGCCAGCAGCGAACGGTCGGGGGGGTTTTACGAGCAGTACTTC
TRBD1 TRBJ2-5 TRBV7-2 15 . CATGPTGYWQETQYF TGTGCCACTGGCCCGACAGGGTATTGGCAAGAGACCCAGTACTTC
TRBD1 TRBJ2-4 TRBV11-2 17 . CASSGAGQVRTKNIQYF TGTGCCAGCAGCGGTGCCGGACAGGTCCGTACCAAAAACATTCAGTACTTC
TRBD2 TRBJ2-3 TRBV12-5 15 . CASGTLAGLTDTQYF TGTGCTAGTGGTACCCTAGCGGGACTCACAGATACGCAGTATTTT
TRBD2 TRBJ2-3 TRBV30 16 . CAWAGLAGSSTDTQYF TGTGCCTGGGCGGGACTAGCGGGGTCTAGCACAGATACGCAGTATTTT
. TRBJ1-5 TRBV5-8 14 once CASSLGHSNQPQHF TGTGCCAGCAGCTTGGGGCACAGCAATCAGCCCCAGCATTTT
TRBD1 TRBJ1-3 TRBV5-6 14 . CASSLDRGGNTIYF TGTGCCAGCAGCTTAGACAGGGGTGGAAACACCATATATTTT
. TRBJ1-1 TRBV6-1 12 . CASSEGPWAAFF TGTGCCAGCAGTGAAGGTCCTTGGGCGGCTTTCTTT
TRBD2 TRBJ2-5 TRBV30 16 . CAWSQYPSGSRETQYF TGTGCCTGGAGTCAATACCCTAGCGGGAGTCGGGAGACCCAGTACTTC
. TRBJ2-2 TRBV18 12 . CASSRTTGELFF TGTGCCAGCTCACGGACTACCGGGGAGCTGTTTTTT
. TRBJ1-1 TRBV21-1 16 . CASRPEERHQNTEAFF TGTGCCAGCAGGCCTGAGGAGAGACACCAGAACACTGAAGCTTTCTTT
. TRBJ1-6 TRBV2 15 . CASRDRTQDNSPLHF TGTGCCAGCAGGGACCGGACACAAGATAATTCACCCCTCCACTTT